Following are 2 T cell receptor beta chains from one sample sequenced in a study of T cells in Graves' hyperthyroidism and ophthalmopathy. Amplified TCR beta CDR3 regions derived from RNA transcripts. In the first-round RT-PCR of the TCR CDR3, the HTBI primer set was used. TCRdb reanalysed the multiplex PCR reads using MiXCR and keeps one entry per CDR3 protein. The sample has 400,000 or so distinct CDR3 sequences, around 15% seen once. Sequenced input: blood. These receptors all come from a woman aged 55-70 years with Graves' ophthalmopathy.

J is TRBJ2-2 and V is TRBV7-6; D remains ambiguous. With 0 bases removed from V and 2 bases from J, the gap between germline ends came to 4 bases. From germline, CDR1 is SGHVS and CDR2 FNYEAQ. The CDR3 consists of 14 residues. The CDR3 DNA follows: TGTGCCAGCAGCTTAGCTATTAACACCGGGGAGCTGTTTTTT. Translating gives CASSLAINTGELFF.

This clonotype was counted between two and nine times. The chain joins TRBV7-2 to TRBJ2-1, with 8 positions matching TRBD2. The V gene's germline CDR1 is SGHTA and CDR2 FQGNSA. The CDR3 runs to 17 residues. Trimming cost V 5 bases and J 7 bases; bases outside gene matches: 16. CDR3 in DNA: TGTGCCAGCAGCACCAGAGGGACGGGAGGGCCCAATAATGAGCAGTTCTTC. Residues: CASSTRGTGGPNNEQFF.